This T cell receptor (beta chain) comes out of a study of response to subunit inactivated influenza vaccine (dated by TCRdb to 2016 to 2018). In terms of the full investigation: To follow how T cells responded to a trivalent subunit inactivated influenza vaccine, the researchers relied on deep quantitative profiling of the T cell receptor repertoire. Broad study findings and their caveats: According to the authors, only a limited number of new T cells may be recruited by each seasonal influenza vaccination.

Library preparation employed RT-PCR. The listed sequencing device is Illumina HiSeq 2500. TCRdb handled the public reads itself, with Q25 trimming in fastp and clone calling in MiXCR, and kept productive beta chains. Here each entry gathers all rows of one CDR3 protein and keeps the most common genes and DNA. Here the sample has about 520,000 distinct CDR3 sequences; 6.5% to 8% occur a single time. 10% to 15% of the sample lies in the top ten. This clonotype was picked up a small number of times. Its binding antigen is unknown. Base-call qualities are not available, and no considerably larger clone is one nucleotide away. This sequence originates from a man between 50 and 69 years old who received an inactivated influenza vaccine. Donor details come from another sample of the same person, matched by shared clones. The sequencing used PBMCs from blood, collected 23 to 25 months after vaccination.

The sequence in DNA is TGTGCCAGCAGCTTAGCTCAGGGAAGAATAGAGGCTTTCTTT. Its protein product is CASSLAQGRIEAFF. Recombination joined TRBV7-2 with TRBJ1-1; possibly the D gene is TRBD1, per 5 matching bases. For CDR1 and CDR2, the germline V gene lists SGHTA and FQGNSA. Between the V and J ends, shortened by 0 bases and 11 bases respectively, the junction contains 16 bases. The CDR3 contains 14 residues, cysteine and phenylalanine counted. The retained sequence is limited to the CDR3, 42 bases, with the frame set at the first base. Here the CDR3 is joined to the reference TRBV7-2 and TRBJ1-1 genes, and the full variable domain is: GAGVSQSPSNKVTEKGKDVELRCDPISGHTALYWYRQSLGQGLEFLIYFQGNSAPDKSGLPSDRFSAERTGGSVSTLTIQRTQQEDSAVYLCASSLAQGRIEAFFGQGTRLTVV.